A single sample is the source of the 32 T cell receptor beta chains below, sequenced in a study of T cells expressing NK-cell markers. TCRdb processed the 5' RACE reads again and assigns one entry to each CDR3 protein, with no DNA. This table lists 300,000 or so distinct CDR3 sequences. Material: blood T cells: a sorted CD56 or NKG2C T cell subset, CD4+ or CD8+ T cells, or bulk PBMC T cells (not recorded which). The receptors here all came from a woman aged 18 to 75 in good health.

The V and J genes are TRBV29-1 and TRBJ2-3; no DNA is available, so the TRBD1 call from TCRdb remains unchecked. CDR1 and CDR2 from the germline V gene are SQVTM and ANQGSEA. This CDR3 comprises 14 residues. The CDR3 region is CSVATDTSTDTQYF.

The genes are TRBV12-3 or TRBV12-4 and TRBJ1-5; TCRdb returns TRBD1, unconfirmable since there is no DNA. The CDR3 extends over 14 amino acids. CDR3 loop: CASSPSGGRQPQHF.

J is TRBJ2-1 and V is TRBV19; the TCRdb D gene call, TRBD1, has no DNA to confirm it. The CDR3 loop spans 13 amino acids. In germline, CDR1 is LNHDA, CDR2 SQIVND (reference sequence). The CDR3: CASSAQTPNEQFF.

The chain employs TRBV12-3 or TRBV12-4 and TRBJ1-6. The CDR3 is made up of 11 amino acids. The chain's CDR3 is CASSFGVALHF.

V gene TRBV28 combines with J gene TRBJ2-7; the TRBD2 assignment by TCRdb is unverifiable without DNA. Germline loops: CDR1 MDHEN, CDR2 SYDVKM. The CDR3 length is 13 residues. The CDR3 is CASSRGGNREQYF.

The chain is built from TRBV5-1 and TRBJ1-2; TCRdb's assignment of TRBD1 cannot be checked, as there is no DNA. Germline CDR1 is SGHRS and CDR2 is YFSETQ. The length of the CDR3 is 14 residues. CDR3 residues: CASSLEGQGDGYTF.

The chain recombines TRBV30 with TRBJ2-2. The germline CDR1 and CDR2 sequences are GTSNPN and SVGIG (reference sequence). This CDR3 is 14 amino acids long. CDR3 loop: CAWSVGFDTGELFF.

The chain uses TRBV5-6 and TRBJ2-2; TCRdb outputs TRBD1, but without DNA this stays unchecked. The CDR3 loop spans 17 amino acids. Per the germline V gene, CDR1 is SGHDT and CDR2 is YYEEEE. CDR3 residues: CASAGWIRGLNTGELFF.

This chain connects TRBV14 to TRBJ2-1; the TCRdb D gene call, TRBD2, has no DNA to confirm it. This CDR3 is built from 14 residues. From germline, CDR1 is SGHDN and CDR2 FVKESK. This CDR3 is CASTISSTRDEQFF. The full variable domain, completed using reference TRBV14 and TRBJ2-1, is EAGVTQFPSHSVIEKGQTVTLRCDPISGHDNLYWYRRVMGKEIKFLLHFVKESKQDESGMPNNRFLAERTGGTYSTLKVQPAELEDSGVYFCASTISSTRDEQFFGPGTRLTVL.

The rearrangement links TRBV20-1 to TRBJ2-7; no DNA is available, so the TRBD2 call from TCRdb remains unchecked. The germline V gene has CDR1 DFQATT and CDR2 SNEGSKA (reference sequence). The CDR3 is made up of 14 amino acids. The CDR3 protein is CSAHGDYRPYEQYF.

J is TRBJ2-1 and V is TRBV14. CDR3 length equals 15 residues. Germline CDR1 SGHDN, CDR2 FVKESK. The CDR3 protein is CASSQFLEIYNEQFF.

The CDR3 spells CASSFLGERGEAFF. This rearrangement joins TRBV12-3 or TRBV12-4 to TRBJ1-1; TCRdb names TRBD1, which stays unverified in the absence of DNA. CDR3 length equals 14 residues.

The rearrangement joins TRBV5-1 to TRBJ2-6. The CDR3 extends over 15 amino acids. Germline values: CDR1 SGHRS, CDR2 YFSETQ. The CDR3 protein is CASSFAGSGANVLTF.

The genes are TRBV7-2 and TRBJ2-1; TCRdb proposes TRBD1, but this gene call is untestable without DNA. CDR3 size: 16 residues. Germline V gene data show CDR1 as SGHTA and CDR2 as FQGNSA. CDR3 sequence reads: CASSLGRGTAYNEQFF.

The genes are TRBV20-1 and TRBJ2-5; TCRdb calls TRBD1, which cannot be checked without DNA. From germline, CDR1 is DFQATT and CDR2 SNEGSKA (reference sequence). The CDR3 totals 14 residues. CDR3 protein: CSASLVQGKETQYF.

This chain joins TRBV24-1 and TRBJ1-1; TCRdb picks TRBD1, but there is no DNA to check that call. CDR3 length: 16 amino acids. Germline lookup yields CDR1 KGHDR and CDR2 SFDVKD. This CDR3 reads CATSDLRDRLNTEAFF.

This chain connects TRBV25-1 to TRBJ2-1. CDR3 length: 15 amino acids. CDR1 is MGHDK, CDR2 SYGVNS, per germline. The CDR3 loop reads CASSALSGSYNEQFF.

This chain connects TRBV12-3 or TRBV12-4 to TRBJ1-4. This CDR3 has 12 amino acids. The CDR3 reads CASRGRNEKLFF.

The genes are TRBV20-1 and TRBJ2-1; TCRdb's D call of TRBD2 is untestable without DNA. This CDR3 has 16 amino acids. In germline, CDR1 is DFQATT, CDR2 SNEGSKA (reference sequence). CDR3 loop: CSATLPGLGIYNEQFF.

The CDR3 region is CASASGTLLGNTIYF. V and J are TRBV11-2 and TRBJ1-3; TCRdb calls TRBD1, which cannot be checked without DNA. This CDR3 has 15 residues. Germline values: CDR1 SGHAT, CDR2 FQNNGV.

This chain connects TRBV10-3 to TRBJ1-1; lacking DNA, the TRBD1 call made by TCRdb goes unchecked. CDR3 length: 15 amino acids. Per germline, CDR1 ENHRY and CDR2 SYGVKD. CDR3 in amino acids: CAISPTGSRWTEAFF.

V and J are TRBV12-3 or TRBV12-4 and TRBJ2-1; there is no DNA to check the TCRdb D call of TRBD1. This CDR3 comprises 16 residues. CDR3 region: CASRSRQPGQSNEQFF.

The chain employs TRBV20-1 and TRBJ2-7; TCRdb names TRBD2, which stays unverified in the absence of DNA. The CDR3 is 13 amino acids. Germline V lookup: CDR1 DFQATT, CDR2 SNEGSKA (reference sequence). The CDR3 loop reads CRTTSGLGYEQYF.

This CDR3 reads CASSNRGRGMNTEAFF. The V gene is TRBV6-4, the J gene TRBJ1-1; the D gene TCRdb calls, TRBD1, cannot be checked with no DNA. This CDR3 region has 16 residues. Germline CDR1 reads MRHNA; CDR2 reads SNTAGT.

The V call is TRBV5-1, the J call TRBJ1-2; the D call from TCRdb, TRBD1, cannot be confirmed without DNA. CDR1 is SGHRS and CDR2 is YFSETQ in the germline V gene. The CDR3 contains 18 residues. CDR3 in amino acids: CASSLNRAGRMDNYGYTF.

The V gene is TRBV3-1, the J gene TRBJ2-3. The length of the CDR3 is 12 residues. In germline, CDR1 is LGHDT, CDR2 YNNKEL (reference sequence). CDR3 region: CASSPNLNTQYF.

The chain carries TRBV10-3 and TRBJ2-5; lacking DNA, the TRBD1 call made by TCRdb goes unchecked. From germline, CDR1 is ENHRY and CDR2 SYGVKD. This CDR3 comprises 14 residues. CDR3 residues: CAISDRGARETQYF.

This rearrangement joins TRBV20-1 to TRBJ2-5; TCRdb proposes TRBD1, but this gene call is untestable without DNA. Germline CDR1 is DFQATT and CDR2 is SNEGSKA (reference sequence). The CDR3 is 14 residues long. CDR3 residues: CSARDPGSPEPQYF.

The genes are TRBV13 and TRBJ1-4; TCRdb designates TRBD1, a call that cannot be tested without DNA. The length of the CDR3 is 12 residues. The germline CDR1 and CDR2 sequences are PRHDT and FYEKMQ (reference sequence). The CDR3 here is CASSSGQGELFF.

The chain uses TRBV7-3 and TRBJ2-5; the D call of TRBD1 rests on TCRdb alone, since no DNA is present to check it. CDR3 length: 15 residues. Per germline, CDR1 SGHTA and CDR2 FQGTGA. CDR3 region: CASSSQGQGKETQYF.

The chain recombines TRBV20-1 with TRBJ2-3; TCRdb reports TRBD1, a call that lacks DNA to check it against. This CDR3 contains 12 residues. CDR1 is DFQATT and CDR2 is SNEGSKA in the germline V gene (reference sequence). CDR3 in amino acids: CSATRTADTQYF.

V usage is TRBV7-8 and J usage is TRBJ1-1. The CDR3 is made up of 13 amino acids. Germline V gives CDR1 SGHVS, CDR2 FQNEAQ. The CDR3 sequence is CASSGGRNTEAFF.